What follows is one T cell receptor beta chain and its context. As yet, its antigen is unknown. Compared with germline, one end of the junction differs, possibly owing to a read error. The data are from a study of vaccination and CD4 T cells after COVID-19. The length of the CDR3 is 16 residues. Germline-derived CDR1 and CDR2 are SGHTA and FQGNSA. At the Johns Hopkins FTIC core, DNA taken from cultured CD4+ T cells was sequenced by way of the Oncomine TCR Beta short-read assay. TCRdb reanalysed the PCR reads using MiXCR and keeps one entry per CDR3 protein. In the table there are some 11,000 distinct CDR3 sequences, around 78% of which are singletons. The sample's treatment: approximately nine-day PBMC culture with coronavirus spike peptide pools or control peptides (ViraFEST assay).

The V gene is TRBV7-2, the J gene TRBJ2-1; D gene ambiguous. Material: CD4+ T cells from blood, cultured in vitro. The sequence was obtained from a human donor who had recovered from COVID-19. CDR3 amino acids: CASSQDVRSSYNEQFF. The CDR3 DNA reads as TGCGCCAGCAGCCAAGATGTCCGTAGCTCCTACAATGAGCAGTTCTTC.